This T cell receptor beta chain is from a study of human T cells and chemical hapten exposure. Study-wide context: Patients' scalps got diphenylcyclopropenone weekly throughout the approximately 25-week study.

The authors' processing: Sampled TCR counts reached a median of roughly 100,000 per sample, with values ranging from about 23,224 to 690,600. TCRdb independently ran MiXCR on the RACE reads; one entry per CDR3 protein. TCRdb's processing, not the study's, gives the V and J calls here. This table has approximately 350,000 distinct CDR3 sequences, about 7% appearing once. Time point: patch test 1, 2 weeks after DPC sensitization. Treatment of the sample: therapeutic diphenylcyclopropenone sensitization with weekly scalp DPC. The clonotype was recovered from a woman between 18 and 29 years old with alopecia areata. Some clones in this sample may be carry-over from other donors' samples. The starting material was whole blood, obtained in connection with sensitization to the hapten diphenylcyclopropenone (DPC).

The CDR3 sequence: CAIGTGSETQYF. In DNA, the CDR3 is TGTGCCATCGGGACAGGGTCCGAGACCCAGTACTTC. The chain has TRBV10-3 and TRBJ2-5; 9 bases map to TRBD1. CDR3 length equals 12 residues. Germline assignment: CDR1 ENHRY and CDR2 SYGVKD. Trimming removed 8 bases from V and 5 bases from J; junction bases left unmatched: 3.